These 14 T cell receptor beta chains came from one sample sequenced in a study of neoadjuvant anti-PD-1 for oral cavity cancer (dated by TCRdb to the early 2020s). The sample's time point label, in plain terms: before neoadjuvant nivolumab. The library relied on the immunoSEQ multiplex PCR assay. Not all clones reach the TCRdb copy of this immuneACCESS table, which keeps in-frame sequences only. Checked studies attribute under half of the gap to unresolved V genes and leave the rest unexplained. The sample table shows about 16,000 clones, and 72% are seen once. Under 3% of the sample is held by the ten biggest clonotypes. Sequenced material: PBMCs, taken before nivolumab (anti-PD-1) treatment. Every receptor here comes from a person aged 35-79 years with oral cavity squamous cell carcinoma.

The chain couples TRBV6-5 to TRBJ2-7; TRBD2 is a possible D gene (6 bases). CDR3 length: 14 residues. Deletions cut 5 bases from V and 3 bases from J, with 14 bases between. Looked up from germline, CDR1 is MNHEY and CDR2 is SVGAGI. CDR3 sequence: CASSQPGANYEQYF. Here the CDR3 DNA reads TGTGCCAGCAGTCAACCGGGAGCCAACTACGAGCAGTACTTC.

The gene calls are TRBV11-2 and TRBJ1-5; D gene unclear. Germline V gives CDR1 SGHAT, CDR2 FQNNGV. The CDR3 contains 15 residues. The V end lost 4 bases, the J end lost 7 bases, and 17 bases lay between the germline ends. CDR3 nucleotide sequence: TGTGCCAGCAGCTCACTGGCCGGCCTTGGCCAGCCCCAGCATTTT. This encodes CASSSLAGLGQPQHF.

This clone was recorded a few times. The chain recombines TRBV5-4 with TRBJ2-7; D possibly corresponds to TRBD1 (5 bases). The CDR3 runs 12 residues. Trimming removed 4 bases at V and 6 bases at J, with 11 bases between. CDR1 and CDR2 from the germline V gene are SGHNT and YYREEE (reference sequence). CDR3 coding DNA: TGTGCCAGCAGCGAGCAGGGCCCCGAGCAGTACTTC. Its translation: CASSEQGPEQYF.

The rearrangement joins TRBV11-1 to TRBJ2-5, with TRBD2 identical over 7 bases. CDR3 length: 14 amino acids. CDR1 is SGHAT, CDR2 FQDESV, per germline (reference sequence). Trimming took 5 bases from V and 1 from J; bases not matched to a gene: 4. This CDR3 is CASSNLAVQETQYF. CDR3 DNA: TGTGCCAGCAGCAACCTAGCGGTCCAAGAGACCCAGTACTTC.

The chain uses TRBV2 and TRBJ2-7; no clear D. The V end lost 7 bases, the J end lost 2 bases, and 18 bases lay between the germline ends. The CDR3 consists of 15 residues. Germline-derived CDR1 and CDR2 are SNHLY and FYNNEI. The CDR3 here is CASIGSAFSTYEQYF. DNA of the CDR3: TGTGCCAGCATAGGTTCAGCCTTCTCTACCTACGAGCAGTACTTC. The full variable domain, with the rest looked up from reference TRBV2 and TRBJ2-7, is EPEVTQTPSHQVTQMGQEVILRCVPISNHLYFYWYRQILGQKVEFLVSFYNNEISEKSEIFDDQFSVERPDGSNFTLKIRSTKLEDSAMYFCASIGSAFSTYEQYFGPGTRLTVT.

The rearrangement joins TRBV5-6 to TRBJ1-5, with D maybe TRBD1 (5 bases). The length of the CDR3 is 14 residues. Trimming removed 4 bases at V and 0 bases at J, with 8 bases between. Germline V CDR1 and CDR2: SGHDT, YYEEEE. The CDR3 DNA follows: TGTGCCAGCAGCCGACAGAATAGCAATCAGCCCCAGCATTTT. It translates to CASSRQNSNQPQHF.

The chain joins TRBV5-6 to TRBJ1-3; possibly TRBD1 for D (5 bases). The CDR3 covers 13 residues. Trimming took off 1 base at V and 7 bases at J, with 9 bases between the two ends. The germline V gene has CDR1 SGHDT and CDR2 YYEEEE. The CDR3 DNA follows: TGTGCCAGCAGCTTGCGGGGGATCAACACCATATATTTT. Its protein is CASSLRGINTIYF.

The CDR3 DNA is TGTGCCAGCAAAGCGACAGCGGATGAAAAACTGTTTTTT. This translates into CASKATADEKLFF. The gene calls are TRBV2 and TRBJ1-4; a weak D match, TRBD1 (5 bases). Trimming removed 7 bases from V and 6 bases from J, with 12 bases in between. Looked up from germline, CDR1 is SNHLY and CDR2 is FYNNEI. There are 13 residues in the CDR3.

V gene TRBV18 combines with J gene TRBJ1-2; no clear D gene. Germline CDR1 is KGHSH and CDR2 is LQKENI. The CDR3 is 14 residues long. Trimming took off 6 bases at V and 2 bases at J, with 13 bases between the two ends. CDR3 coding DNA: TGTGCCAGCTCTTCTGATAAGGTGAACTATGGCTACACCTTC. Amino acids: CASSSDKVNYGYTF.

The gene calls are TRBV2 and TRBJ1-4, with no clear D. The CDR3 has 13 amino acids. The V gene lost 10 bases and the J gene lost 3 bases, with 12 bases spanning the gap. Looked up from germline, CDR1 is SNHLY and CDR2 is FYNNEI. CDR3 sequence reads: CATHWRPNEKLFF. The CDR3 DNA sequence: TGTGCCACTCACTGGCGTCCTAATGAAAAACTGTTTTTT.

This chain links TRBV29-1 with TRBJ2-1; no clear D. The germline gives CDR1 SQVTM, CDR2 ANQGSEA. Trimming shortened V by 0 bases and J by 11 bases, and 11 bases separated the two germline ends. The CDR3 is 12 residues long. CDR3: CSVEDFGQKQFF. CDR3 DNA: TGCAGCGTTGAAGATTTTGGGCAGAAGCAGTTCTTC.

V and J are TRBV2 and TRBJ2-2, with TRBD1 identical over 10 bases. V trimming: 2 bases; J trimming: 7 bases; junction bases outside the gene matches: 4. The CDR3 spans 15 residues. Germline CDR1 reads SNHLY; CDR2 reads FYNNEI. This CDR3 reads CASSEMTGGVGELFF. CDR3 DNA: TGTGCCAGCAGTGAAATGACAGGGGGCGTCGGGGAGCTGTTTTTT. Variable domain in full (rest from reference TRBV2 and TRBJ2-2): EPEVTQTPSHQVTQMGQEVILRCVPISNHLYFYWYRQILGQKVEFLVSFYNNEISEKSEIFDDQFSVERPDGSNFTLKIRSTKLEDSAMYFCASSEMTGGVGELFFGEGSRLTVL.

This chain links TRBV15 with TRBJ1-2; D remains unclear. The CDR3 runs to 16 residues. The V and J ends lost 1 base and 0 bases respectively, with 12 bases between them. In germline, CDR1 is LNHNV, CDR2 YYDKDF (reference sequence). CDR3 sequence: CATSRGETVANYGYTF. CDR3 sequence (DNA): TGTGCCACCAGCAGAGGGGAGACCGTAGCTAACTATGGCTACACCTTC. Drawing the rest from reference TRBV15 and TRBJ1-2, the complete variable domain is DAMVIQNPRYQVTQFGKPVTLSCSQTLNHNVMYWYQQKSSQAPKLLFHYYDKDFNNEADTPDNFQSRRPNTSFCFLDIRSPGLGDTAMYLCATSRGETVANYGYTFGSGTRLTVV.

The chain has TRBV5-1 and TRBJ1-1, with 7 positions matching TRBD1. CDR1 and CDR2 from the germline V gene are SGHRS and YFSETQ. CDR3 length: 16 residues. J was trimmed by 2 bases and V by 4 bases; bases with no gene match: 11. CDR3 protein: CASSADRSLPNTEAFF. The CDR3 DNA sequence: TGCGCCAGCAGCGCGGACAGGTCGTTACCCAACACTGAAGCTTTCTTT. Complete variable domain (other parts from reference TRBV5-1 and TRBJ1-1): KAGVTQTPRYLIKTRGQQVTLSCSPISGHRSVSWYQQTPGQGLQFLFEYFSETQRNKGNFPGRFSGRQFSNSRSEMNVSTLELGDSALYLCASSADRSLPNTEAFFGQGTRLTVV.